This T cell receptor (beta chain) came from a study of Ad26.COV2.S vaccination and SARS-CoV-2 variants. Overall study: Intramuscular Ad26.COV2.S doses were given once or twice, 56 days apart.

There are 14 residues in the CDR3. V was clipped by 4 bases and J by 4 bases; unmatched bases: 7. Germline CDR1 reads SGHVS; CDR2 reads FNYEAQ. Study outcomes and limitations: Participants in the vaccine arm had higher spike-specific TCR breadth; placebo recipients had lower. Assessments of TCR breadth and depth may have underestimated the total T cell responses.

Documented treatment: about 20 received Ad26.COV2.S at low or high dose, single or two shots; about 5 received placebo; per-sample allocation not given. The samples were gathered on day 63 after the first injection of vaccine or placebo. The sample came from a Boston adult aged 18-55 years. Remarks on this clone: Its cognate antigen is unknown.

Clones were read by immunoSEQ multiplex PCR, and TCRdb kept only the in-frame ones, dropping some. This sample yields under 500,000 clones, of which about nine tenths are seen a single time; about 1.7% belongs to the top ten. The sample consisted of peripheral blood, taken in a trial of Ad26.COV2.S vaccine versus placebo. V and J are TRBV7-6 and TRBJ2-7, with 7 bases fitting TRBD1. The clonotype comes from a person aged 18-65 years who received the Ad26.COV2.S COVID-19 vaccine or a placebo. CDR3 amino acids: CASSSLGTAYEQYF. The CDR3 DNA sequence: TGTGCCAGCAGCTCATTGGGGACAGCGTACGAGCAGTACTTC.